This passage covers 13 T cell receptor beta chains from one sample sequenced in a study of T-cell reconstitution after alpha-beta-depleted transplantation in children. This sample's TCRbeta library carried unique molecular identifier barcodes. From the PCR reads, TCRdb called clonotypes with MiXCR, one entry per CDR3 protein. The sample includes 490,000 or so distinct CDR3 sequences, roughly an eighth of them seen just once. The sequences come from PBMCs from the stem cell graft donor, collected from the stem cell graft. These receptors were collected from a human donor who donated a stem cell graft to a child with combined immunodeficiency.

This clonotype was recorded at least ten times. For the CDR3, the DNA is TGTGCCAGCAGCTCCGGGACAGACACAGATACGCAGTATTTT. This gives the protein CASSSGTDTDTQYF. This rearrangement joins TRBV7-2 to TRBJ2-3; TRBD1 aligns across 7 bases. Germline lookup yields CDR1 SGHTA and CDR2 FQGNSA. The V gene end was trimmed by 4 bases and the J gene end by 2 bases; junction bases not matched to a gene: 3. There are 14 residues in the CDR3. The full variable domain, its missing parts supplied by reference TRBV7-2 and TRBJ2-3, is GAGVSQSPSNKVTEKGKDVELRCDPISGHTALYWYRQSLGQGLEFLIYFQGNSAPDKSGLPSDRFSAERTGGSVSTLTIQRTQQEDSAVYLCASSSGTDTDTQYFGPGTRLTVL.

CDR3 coding DNA: TGTGCCAGCAGCCGACTAGCGGGGGGGCAGGAGCAGTTCTTC. Amino acids: CASSRLAGGQEQFF. The genes are TRBV5-6 and TRBJ2-1; 14 bases are a match to TRBD2. Germline loops: CDR1 SGHDT, CDR2 YYEEEE. Trimming removed 4 bases from V and 10 bases from J; junction bases left unmatched: 4. This CDR3 has 14 amino acids.

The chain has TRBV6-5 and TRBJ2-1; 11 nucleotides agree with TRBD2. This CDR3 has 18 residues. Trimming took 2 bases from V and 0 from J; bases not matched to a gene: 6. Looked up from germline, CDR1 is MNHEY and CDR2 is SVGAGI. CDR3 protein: CASSYAVAGGPSYNEQFF. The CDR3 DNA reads TGTGCCAGCAGTTACGCGGTAGCGGGAGGGCCCTCCTACAATGAGCAGTTCTTC.

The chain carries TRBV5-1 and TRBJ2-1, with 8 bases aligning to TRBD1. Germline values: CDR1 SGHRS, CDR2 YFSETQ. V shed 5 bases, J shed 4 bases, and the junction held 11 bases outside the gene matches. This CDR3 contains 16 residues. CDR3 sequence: CASSWQGAKSYNEQFF. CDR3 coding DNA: TGCGCCAGCAGTTGGCAGGGGGCTAAGTCGTACAATGAGCAGTTCTTC.

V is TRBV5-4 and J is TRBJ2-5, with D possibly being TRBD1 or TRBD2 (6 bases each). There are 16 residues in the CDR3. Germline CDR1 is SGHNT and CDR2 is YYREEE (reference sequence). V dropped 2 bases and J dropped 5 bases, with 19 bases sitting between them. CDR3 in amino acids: CASSLSARGRGETQYF. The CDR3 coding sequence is TGTGCCAGCAGCTTATCGGCCCGGGGGCGCGGGGAGACCCAGTACTTC.

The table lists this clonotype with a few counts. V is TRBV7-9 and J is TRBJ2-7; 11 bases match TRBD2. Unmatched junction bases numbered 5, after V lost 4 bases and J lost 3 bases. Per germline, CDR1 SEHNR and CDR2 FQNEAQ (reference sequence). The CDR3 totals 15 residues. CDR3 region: CASSSGTSGFYEQYF. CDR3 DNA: TGTGCCAGCAGCTCCGGGACTAGCGGTTTCTACGAGCAGTACTTC.

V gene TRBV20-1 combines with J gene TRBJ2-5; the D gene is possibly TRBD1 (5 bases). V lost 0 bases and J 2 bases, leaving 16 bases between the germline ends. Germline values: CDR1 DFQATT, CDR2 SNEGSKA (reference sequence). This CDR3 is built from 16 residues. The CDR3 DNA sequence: TGCAGTGCTAGAGAGTTAGGGGCGTCCGTTCAAGAGACCCAGTACTTC. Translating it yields CSARELGASVQETQYF.

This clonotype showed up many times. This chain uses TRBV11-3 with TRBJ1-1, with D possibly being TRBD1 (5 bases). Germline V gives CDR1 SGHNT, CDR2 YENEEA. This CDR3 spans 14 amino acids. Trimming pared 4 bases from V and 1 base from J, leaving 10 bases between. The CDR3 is CASSSRTGNTEAFF. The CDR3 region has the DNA TGTGCCAGCAGCTCCCGAACAGGGAACACTGAAGCTTTCTTT.

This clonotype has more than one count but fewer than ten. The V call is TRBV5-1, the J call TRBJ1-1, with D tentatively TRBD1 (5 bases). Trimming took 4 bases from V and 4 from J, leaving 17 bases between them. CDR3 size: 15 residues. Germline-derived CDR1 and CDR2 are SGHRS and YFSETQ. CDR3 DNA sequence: TGCGCCAGCAGCCAGATTCAGGGAAGCGGCACTGAAGCTTTCTTT. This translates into CASSQIQGSGTEAFF.

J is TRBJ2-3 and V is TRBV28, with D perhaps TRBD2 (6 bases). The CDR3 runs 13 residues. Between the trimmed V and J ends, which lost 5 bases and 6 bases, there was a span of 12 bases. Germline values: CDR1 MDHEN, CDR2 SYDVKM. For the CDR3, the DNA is TGTGCCAGCAGTGGCGGGACTTCGGATACGCAGTATTTT. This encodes CASSGGTSDTQYF.

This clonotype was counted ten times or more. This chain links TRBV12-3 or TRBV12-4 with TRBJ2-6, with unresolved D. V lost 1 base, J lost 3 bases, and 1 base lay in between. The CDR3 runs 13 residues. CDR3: CASSLGGANVLTF. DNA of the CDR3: TGTGCCAGCAGTTTAGGTGGGGCCAACGTCCTGACTTTC.

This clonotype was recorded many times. CDR3 DNA: TGTGCCAGCAGTTCAGGGTCCGATGGCTACACCTTC. Translation: CASSSGSDGYTF. The chain combines TRBV6-5 with TRBJ1-2; possibly TRBD1 for D (5 bases). CDR1 is MNHEY and CDR2 is SVGAGI in the germline V gene. The CDR3 runs 12 residues. V lost 4 bases to trimming and J lost 6 bases, with 9 bases between them.

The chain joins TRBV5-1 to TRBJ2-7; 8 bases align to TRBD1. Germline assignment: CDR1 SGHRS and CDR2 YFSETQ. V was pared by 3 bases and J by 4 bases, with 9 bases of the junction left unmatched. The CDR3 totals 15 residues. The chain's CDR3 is CASSSWTGSGYEQYF. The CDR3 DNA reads TGCGCCAGCAGCTCCTGGACAGGGAGTGGGTACGAGCAGTACTTC.